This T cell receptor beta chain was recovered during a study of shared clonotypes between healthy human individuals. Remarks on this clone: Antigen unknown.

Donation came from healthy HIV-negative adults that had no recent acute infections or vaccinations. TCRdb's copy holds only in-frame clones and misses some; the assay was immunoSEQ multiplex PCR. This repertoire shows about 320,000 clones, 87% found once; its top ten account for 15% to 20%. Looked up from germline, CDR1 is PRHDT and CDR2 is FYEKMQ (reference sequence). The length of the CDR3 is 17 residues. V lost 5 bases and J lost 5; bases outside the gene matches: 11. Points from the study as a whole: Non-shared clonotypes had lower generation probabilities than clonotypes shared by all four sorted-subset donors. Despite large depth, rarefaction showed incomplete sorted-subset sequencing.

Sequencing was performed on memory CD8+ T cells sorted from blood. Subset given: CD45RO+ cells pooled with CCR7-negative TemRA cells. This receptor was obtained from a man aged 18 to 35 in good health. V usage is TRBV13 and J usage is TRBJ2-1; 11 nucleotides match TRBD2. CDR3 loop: CASSQWALAGVDNEQFF. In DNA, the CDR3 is TGTGCCAGCAGCCAATGGGCACTAGCGGGAGTGGACAATGAGCAGTTCTTC.